The 24 T cell receptor beta chains listed next were all sequenced from one sample in a study of blood T cell repertoires in COVID-19. The repertoire was sequenced with immunoSEQ multiplex PCR; TCRdb's copy has only in-frame clones and lacks some. The data hold approximately 240,000 clones, with 84% observed a single time. The source material was peripheral blood. The receptors here all came from a woman older than 75 with active or convalescent COVID-19.

J is TRBJ1-2 and V is TRBV18, with TRBD1 as a possible D gene (5 bases). The CDR3 has 14 amino acids. CDR1 KGHSH and CDR2 LQKENI come from the germline V gene. Trimming removed 8 bases at V and 8 bases at J, with 21 bases between. CDR3 in DNA: TGTGCCAGCCTCGTCCTCAGGGAGGAAATAGGCTACACCTTC. Translated: CASLVLREEIGYTF. The complete variable domain, with remaining parts taken from reference TRBV18 and TRBJ1-2, reads NAGVMQNPRHLVRRRGQEARLRCSPMKGHSHVYWYRQLPEEGLKFMVYLQKENIIDESGMPKERFSAEFPKEGPSILRIQQVVRGDSAAYFCASLVLREEIGYTFGSGTRLTVV.

V is TRBV4-2 and J is TRBJ2-4; 7 bases match TRBD1. Unmatched junction bases numbered 8, after V lost 3 bases and J lost 6 bases. This CDR3 spans 15 amino acids. The germline CDR1 and CDR2 sequences are LGHNA and YNFKEQ. CDR3 loop: CASSQIDRDGNIQYF. As DNA, the CDR3 is TGTGCCAGCAGCCAGATCGACAGGGATGGAAACATTCAGTACTTC.

The rearrangement joins TRBV18 to TRBJ2-2; 8 positions match TRBD1. Germline CDR1 KGHSH, CDR2 LQKENI. CDR3 length: 16 amino acids. J was trimmed by 4 bases and V by 5 bases; bases with no gene match: 9. CDR3 protein: CASSKTTGAATGELFF. CDR3 DNA: TGTGCCAGCTCAAAAACGACAGGGGCGGCCACCGGGGAGCTGTTTTTT.

V gene TRBV18 combines with J gene TRBJ1-6; D gene ambiguous. CDR1 and CDR2 from the germline V gene are KGHSH and LQKENI. CDR3 size: 13 residues. V dropped 6 bases and J dropped 8 bases, with 11 bases sitting between them. The CDR3 bases are TGTGCCAGCTCCGGGGATTCATATTCACCCCTCCACTTT. The encoded protein is CASSGDSYSPLHF.

The chain combines TRBV27 with TRBJ1-5, with 11 bases lining up with TRBD1. The CDR3 consists of 15 residues. The V gene's germline CDR1 is MNHEY and CDR2 SMNVEV (reference sequence). Trimming took 6 bases from V and 6 from J; bases not matched to a gene: 7. The CDR3 protein is CASRAGTGGGQPQHF. CDR3 DNA sequence: TGTGCCAGCAGGGCCGGGACAGGGGGTGGTCAGCCCCAGCATTTT.

This sequence joins TRBV7-2 and TRBJ2-7; D is unresolved. CDR1 is SGHTA and CDR2 is FQGNSA in the germline V gene. V lost 3 bases, J lost 9 bases, and 9 bases lay in between. CDR3 length: 11 residues. The CDR3: CASSFGVGQYF. The CDR3 DNA reads TGTGCCAGCAGCTTTGGAGTTGGGCAGTACTTC.

V and J are TRBV3-1 (or the pseudogene TRBV3-2) and TRBJ1-5; 8 bases fit TRBD1. Germline V gene lookup returns CDR1 LGHDT and CDR2 YNNKEL (reference sequence). The junction had 8 bases not matched to a gene; V was cut back by 9 bases and J by 4 bases. This CDR3 comprises 14 residues. CDR3 sequence (DNA): TGTGCCAGGACTCAGGGGGCGCTTAATCAGCCCCAGCATTTT. Translation: CARTQGALNQPQHF.

This clone was seen once. The sample carries other DNA sequences with the same CDR3. The V gene is TRBV12-3 or TRBV12-4, the J gene TRBJ1-1; D unresolved. This CDR3 has 13 amino acids. V was trimmed by 3 bases and J by 3 bases, leaving 8 bases between them. This CDR3 reads CASSLGGDTEAFF. Here the CDR3 DNA reads TGTGCCAGCAGTTTGGGTGGAGACACTGAAGCTTTCTTT.

This chain links TRBV28 with TRBJ2-3; D is undetermined. The ends were cut back, 2 bases at V and 6 bases at J, with 21 bases in the middle. The CDR3 has 17 residues. Germline lookup yields CDR1 MDHEN and CDR2 SYDVKM. CDR3 coding DNA: TGTGCCAGCAGTTTACAAACATTCCGGGTCCTATACGATACGCAGTATTTT. Its translation: CASSLQTFRVLYDTQYF.

The chain is built from TRBV27 and TRBJ2-3; D is perhaps TRBD2 (6 bases). Trimming cost V 5 bases and J 8 bases, with 14 bases left between them. Germline loops: CDR1 MNHEY, CDR2 SMNVEV (reference sequence). The CDR3 contains 13 residues. As DNA, the CDR3 is TGTGCCAGCAGTCAGACTAGTCAGGGTACGCAGTATTTT. Translated: CASSQTSQGTQYF.

V usage is TRBV9 and J usage is TRBJ2-5; 9 positions match TRBD2. CDR1 is SGDLS, CDR2 YYNGEE, per germline. CDR3 size: 14 residues. The trim removed 4 bases at V and 7 bases at J, leaving 8 bases unmatched. The chain's CDR3 is CASSSTGTSPTQYF. CDR3 DNA: TGTGCCAGCAGCTCAACCGGGACTAGCCCGACCCAGTACTTC.

The chain uses TRBV7-8 and TRBJ1-6; the match to TRBD1 covers 9 bases. The V gene's germline CDR1 is SGHVS and CDR2 FQNEAQ. The ends lost 5 bases at V and 11 bases at J; junction bases unmatched: 10. This CDR3 contains 15 residues. The CDR3 loop is CASSRETGGNPPLHF. In nucleotides, the CDR3 is TGTGCCAGCAGCCGTGAGACAGGGGGAAATCCACCCCTCCACTTT.

The gene calls are TRBV30 and TRBJ2-1; tentatively, D is TRBD1 (6 bases). From germline, CDR1 is GTSNPN and CDR2 SVGIG (reference sequence). The CDR3 length is 12 residues. Between the trimmed V and J ends, which lost 6 bases and 9 bases, there was a span of 15 bases. DNA of the CDR3: TGTGCCTGTTCTCGACAGGCAGTTGAGCAGTTCTTC. Its translation: CACSRQAVEQFF.

This clone showed up just once. This chain links TRBV6-2 or TRBV6-3 with TRBJ1-5, with TRBD1 identical over 9 bases. The germline V gene has CDR1 MNHEY and CDR2 SVGEGT. The CDR3 runs 15 residues. After removal of 5 bases from V and 3 bases from J, the junction contained 5 bases not matched to a gene. The CDR3 coding sequence is TGTGCCAGCAGTAGGACAGGGGATCCCAATCAGCCCCAGCATTTT. Protein product: CASSRTGDPNQPQHF.

This chain connects TRBV29-1 to TRBJ1-1; a weak D match, TRBD1 (5 bases). Germline V gives CDR1 SQVTM, CDR2 ANQGSEA. V was cut by 6 bases and J by 3 bases, with 14 bases left in between. This CDR3 has 13 residues. The CDR3 sequence: CSVGRGLYTEAFF. The CDR3 region has the DNA TGCAGCGTCGGTAGGGGCTTATACACTGAAGCTTTCTTT. The whole variable domain, filled in from reference TRBV29-1 and TRBJ1-1, reads SAVISQKPSRDICQRGTSLTIQCQVDSQVTMMFWYRQQPGQSLTLIATANQGSEATYESGFVIDKFPISRPNLTFSTLTVSNMSPEDSSIYLCSVGRGLYTEAFFGQGTRLTVV.

This clone showed up just a few times. The chain has TRBV4-1 and TRBJ2-7, with 8 nucleotides matching TRBD2. The CDR3 has 17 residues. The V segment lost 3 bases and the J segment 3 bases; nucleotides outside the gene matches: 13. Germline assignment: CDR1 MGHRA and CDR2 YSYEKL. DNA for the CDR3: TGCGCCAGCAGCCATTACCTAGCGGCGGGGGGACTCTACGAGCAGTACTTC. Residues: CASSHYLAAGGLYEQYF.

CDR3 region: CATRRGNYGYTF. CDR3 coding DNA: TGTGCCACTCGTAGGGGGAACTATGGCTACACCTTC. The chain joins TRBV28 to TRBJ1-2; a possible D gene is TRBD1 (6 bases). The V and J ends lost 10 bases and 2 bases respectively, with 11 bases between them. In germline, CDR1 is MDHEN, CDR2 SYDVKM. This CDR3 has 12 amino acids.

The rearrangement joins TRBV6-5 to TRBJ1-5; D possibly corresponds to TRBD1 (6 bases). Germline CDR1 and CDR2: MNHEY and SVGAGI. With 2 bases removed from V and 1 base from J, the gap between germline ends came to 9 bases. The CDR3 length is 15 residues. The CDR3 DNA follows: TGTGCCAGCAGTTACGACAGGAAGAGCAATCAGCCCCAGCATTTT. It specifies CASSYDRKSNQPQHF.

The rearrangement uses TRBV2 and TRBJ1-5; weak D call: TRBD1 (5 bases). V lost 2 bases and J lost 3, with 14 bases in between. CDR1 and CDR2 (germline): SNHLY, FYNNEI. The CDR3 covers 16 residues. CDR3 coding DNA: TGTGCCAGCAGTGAACCGGCAGGGTCTGTCAATCAGCCCCAGCATTTT. It is translated as CASSEPAGSVNQPQHF.

This rearrangement joins TRBV5-1 to TRBJ1-3, with TRBD1 as a possible D gene (5 bases). CDR1 SGHRS and CDR2 YFSETQ come from the germline V gene. Deletions cut 4 bases from V and 0 bases from J, with 17 bases between. The CDR3 has 17 amino acids. The CDR3 bases are TGCGCCAGCAGCGCGGGGCTAGGAATTCTCTCTGGAAACACCATATATTTT. Protein product: CASSAGLGILSGNTIYF.

The chain recombines TRBV7-8 with TRBJ1-3; the match to TRBD1 covers 9 bases. The CDR3 extends over 14 amino acids. In germline, CDR1 is SGHVS, CDR2 FQNEAQ. V was clipped by 5 bases and J by 3 bases; unmatched bases: 2. This CDR3 is CASSQGQGGNTIYF. The CDR3 DNA sequence: TGTGCCAGCAGCCAGGGACAGGGTGGAAACACCATATATTTT.

The chain uses TRBV4-3 and TRBJ1-4, with a tentative D call TRBD1 (5 bases). The V and J ends lost 0 bases and 0 bases respectively, with 17 bases between them. Germline assignment: CDR1 LGHNA and CDR2 YSLEER. This CDR3 is built from 19 residues. This CDR3 is CASSQDWGRGFATNEKLFF. CDR3 in DNA: TGCGCCAGCAGCCAAGATTGGGGCAGAGGATTTGCAACTAATGAAAAACTGTTTTTT.

The genes are TRBV12-3 or TRBV12-4 and TRBJ2-7; D may be TRBD1 (6 bases). This CDR3 is built from 13 residues. V was cut by 5 bases and J by 4 bases, with 12 bases left in between. The CDR3 here is CASSRVQGYEQYF. CDR3 bases: TGTGCCAGCAGTAGAGTACAGGGTTACGAGCAGTACTTC.

V gene TRBV5-1 combines with J gene TRBJ1-2, with 7 bases lining up with TRBD1. The ends lost 2 bases at V and 0 bases at J; junction bases unmatched: 7. This CDR3 is 16 amino acids long. Germline CDR1 SGHRS, CDR2 YFSETQ. CDR3 coding DNA: TGCGCCAGCAGCTTACAGTCGACAGGGCCTAACTATGGCTACACCTTC. Translated: CASSLQSTGPNYGYTF. Supplemented by reference TRBV5-1 and TRBJ1-2, the full variable domain reads KAGVTQTPRYLIKTRGQQVTLSCSPISGHRSVSWYQQTPGQGLQFLFEYFSETQRNKGNFPGRFSGRQFSNSRSEMNVSTLELGDSALYLCASSLQSTGPNYGYTFGSGTRLTVV.